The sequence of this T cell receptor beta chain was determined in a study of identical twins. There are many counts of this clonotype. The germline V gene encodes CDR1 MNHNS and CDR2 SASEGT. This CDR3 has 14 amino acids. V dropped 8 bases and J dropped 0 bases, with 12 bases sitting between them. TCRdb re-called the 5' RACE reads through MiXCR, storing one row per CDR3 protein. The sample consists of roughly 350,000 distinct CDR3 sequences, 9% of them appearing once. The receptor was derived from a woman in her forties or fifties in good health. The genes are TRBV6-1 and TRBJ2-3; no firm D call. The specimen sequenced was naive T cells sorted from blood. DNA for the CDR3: TGTGCCAGCGGCCGTCGATCTAGCACAGATACGCAGTATTTT. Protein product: CASGRRSSTDTQYF.